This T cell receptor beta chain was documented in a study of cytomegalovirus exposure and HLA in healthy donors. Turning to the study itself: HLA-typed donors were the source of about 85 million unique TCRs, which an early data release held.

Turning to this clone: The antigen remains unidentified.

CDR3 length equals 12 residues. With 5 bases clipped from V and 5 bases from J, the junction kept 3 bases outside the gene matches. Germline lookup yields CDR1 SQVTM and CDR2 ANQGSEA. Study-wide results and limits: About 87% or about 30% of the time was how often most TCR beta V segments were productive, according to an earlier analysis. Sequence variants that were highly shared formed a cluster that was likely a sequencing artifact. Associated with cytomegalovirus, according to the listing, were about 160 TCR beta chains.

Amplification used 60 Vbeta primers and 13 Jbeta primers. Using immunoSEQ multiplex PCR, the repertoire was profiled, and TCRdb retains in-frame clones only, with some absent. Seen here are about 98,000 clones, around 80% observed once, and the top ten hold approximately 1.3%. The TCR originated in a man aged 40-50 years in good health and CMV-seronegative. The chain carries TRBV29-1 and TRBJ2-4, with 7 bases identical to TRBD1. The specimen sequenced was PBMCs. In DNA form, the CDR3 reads TGCAGCGTTTACAGGGGAGAAAACATTCAGTACTTC. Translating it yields CSVYRGENIQYF.